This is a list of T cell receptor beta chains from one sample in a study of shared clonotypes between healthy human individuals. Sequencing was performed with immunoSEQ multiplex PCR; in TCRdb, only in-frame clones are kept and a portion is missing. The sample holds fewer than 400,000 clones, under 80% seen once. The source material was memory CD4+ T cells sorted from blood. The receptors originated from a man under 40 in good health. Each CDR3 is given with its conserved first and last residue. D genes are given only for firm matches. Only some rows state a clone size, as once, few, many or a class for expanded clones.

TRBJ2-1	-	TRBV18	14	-	TGTGCCAGCTCTAACTCAACACTGTACAATGAGCAGTTCTTC	CASSNSTLYNEQFF
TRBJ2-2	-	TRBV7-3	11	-	TGTGCCAGCAGCTTCGCCGGGGAGCTGTTTTTT	CASSFAGELFF
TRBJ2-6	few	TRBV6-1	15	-	TGTGCCAGCAGCGGAGGACACTCTGGGGCCAACGTCCTGACTTTC	CASSGGHSGANVLTF
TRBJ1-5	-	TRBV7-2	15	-	TGTGCCAGCAGCTTAGTTTTGGGGGCTCATCAGCCCCAGCATTTT	CASSLVLGAHQPQHF
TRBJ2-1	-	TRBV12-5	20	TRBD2	TGTGCTAGTGGTTCCTCCCTACTAGCGGGAGACCCCAGCTCCTACAATGAGCAGTTCTTC	CASGSSLLAGDPSSYNEQFF
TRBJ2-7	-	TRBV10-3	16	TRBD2	TGTGCCATCAGCGGAAGACTAGCGGGAGAACACTACGAGCAGTACTTC	CAISGRLAGEHYEQYF
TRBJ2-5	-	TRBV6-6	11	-	TGTGCCAGCAGTTATGGAGAGACCCAGTACTTC	CASSYGETQYF
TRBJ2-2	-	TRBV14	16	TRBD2	TGTGCCAGCAGCGTTACGGGGACTAGCGGTTCCGGGGAGCTGTTTTTT	CASSVTGTSGSGELFF
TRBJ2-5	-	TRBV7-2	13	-	TGTGCCAGCAGCTTATCCGCCTGGGAGACCCAGTACTTC	CASSLSAWETQYF
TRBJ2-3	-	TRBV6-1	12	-	TGTGCCAGCAGTGTGAACACAGATACGCAGTATTTT	CASSVNTDTQYF
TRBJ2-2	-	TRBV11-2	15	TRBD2	TGTGCCAGCAGCTCTGCGCGGGGGGCCACCGGGGAGCTGTTTTTT	CASSSARGATGELFF
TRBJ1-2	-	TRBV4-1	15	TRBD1	TGCGCCAGCAGCCAGAGTAGTGGACAGGGCGGGGGCTACACCTTC	CASSQSSGQGGGYTF
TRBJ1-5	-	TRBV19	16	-	TGTGCCAGTAGTATCCCTGTGTCGGGATTCAATCAGCCCCAGCATTTT	CASSIPVSGFNQPQHF
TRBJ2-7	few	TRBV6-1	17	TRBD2	TGTGCCAGCAGTGAAGCGGGACTAGCGGGAGTACCCTACGAGCAGTACTTC	CASSEAGLAGVPYEQYF
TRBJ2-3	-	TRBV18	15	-	TGTGCCAGCTCACGTCAGGCGGTTAGCACAGATACGCAGTATTTT	CASSRQAVSTDTQYF
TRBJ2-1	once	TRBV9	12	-	TGTGCCAGCAGCCATGAATACAATGAGCAGTTCTTC	CASSHEYNEQFF
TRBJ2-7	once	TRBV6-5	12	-	TGTGCCAGCAGTAGCAGGGTCGGCGAGCAGTACTTC	CASSSRVGEQYF
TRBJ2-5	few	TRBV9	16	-	TGTGCCAGCAGTCAGGGGGCTAGCGGGATTCAAGAGACCCAGTACTTC	CASSQGASGIQETQYF
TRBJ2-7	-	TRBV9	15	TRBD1	TGTGCCAGCAGCGTAGTCCCGGGACAGGGGACCGAGCAGTACTTC	CASSVVPGQGTEQYF
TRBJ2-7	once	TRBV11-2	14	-	TGTGCCAGCAAGGTGGTAGATGCTTCCCACGAGCAGTACTTC	CASKVVDASHEQYF
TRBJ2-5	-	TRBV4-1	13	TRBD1	TGCGCCAGCAGCCAACAGGGGGTAGAGACCCAGTACTTC	CASSQQGVETQYF
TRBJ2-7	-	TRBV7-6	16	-	TGTGCCAGCAGCTTAGCCTCGTCGGCTAGCGCGTACGAGCAGTACTTC	CASSLASSASAYEQYF
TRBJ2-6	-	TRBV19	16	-	TGTGCCAGTAGTAGGAGCGTTGCAGGTGGGGCCAACGTCCTGACTTTC	CASSRSVAGGANVLTF
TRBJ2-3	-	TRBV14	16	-	TGTGCCAGCAGCCTCGGAGGGCAGACCTACACAGATACGCAGTATTTT	CASSLGGQTYTDTQYF
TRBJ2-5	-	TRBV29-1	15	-	TGCAGCGTTGAAAGGGAGGTAGCCTTTCAAGAGACCCAGTACTTC	CSVEREVAFQETQYF
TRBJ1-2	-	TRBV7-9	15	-	TGTGCCAGCAGCTTGGGCTCAGGGTTCGACTATGGCTACACCTTC	CASSLGSGFDYGYTF
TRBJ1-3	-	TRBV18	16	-	TGTGCCAGCTCACCACCGGGGTCGGGGCCTGGAAACACCATATATTTT	CASSPPGSGPGNTIYF
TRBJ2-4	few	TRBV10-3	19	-	TGTGCCATCAGTGAGACCAGGGCAGGAAAGGCCCAACTAAGAAACATTCAGTACTTC	CAISETRAGKAQLRNIQYF
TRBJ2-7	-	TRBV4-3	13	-	TGCGCCAGCAGCCAAGATGCCAACTCCGAGCAGTACTTC	CASSQDANSEQYF
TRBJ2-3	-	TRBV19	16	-	TGTGCCAGTAGTATAGAGTCCCGCCATCGCACAGATACGCAGTATTTT	CASSIESRHRTDTQYF
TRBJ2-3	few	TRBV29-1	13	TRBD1	TGCAGCGCTACGACAGGGGCGCCGGATACGCAGTATTTT	CSATTGAPDTQYF
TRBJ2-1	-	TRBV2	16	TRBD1	TGTGCCAGCAGTGAGGGGGGGACAGGGGTCTACAATGAGCAGTTCTTC	CASSEGGTGVYNEQFF
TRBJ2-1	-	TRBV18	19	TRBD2	TGTGCCAGCCCACCGACTAGCGGGAGGGCCGCTAGCTCCTACAATGAGCAGTTCTTC	CASPPTSGRAASSYNEQFF
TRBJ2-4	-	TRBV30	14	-	TGTGCCTGGGACTCTTTCCTAGCCAAAAACATTCAGTACTTC	CAWDSFLAKNIQYF
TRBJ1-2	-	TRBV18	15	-	TGTGCCAGCTCGGTAGGGACTGAAGCTAACTATGGCTACACCTTC	CASSVGTEANYGYTF
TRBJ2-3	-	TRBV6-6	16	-	TGTGCCAGCAGTTACTGGTCGGGGGCTGGCACAGATACGCAGTATTTT	CASSYWSGAGTDTQYF
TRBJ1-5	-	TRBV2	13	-	TGTGCCAGCAGTGTGGTTGAAGGTCAGCCCCAGCATTTT	CASSVVEGQPQHF
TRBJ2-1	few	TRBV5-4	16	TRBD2	TGTGCCAGCAGCCTGGGTGGGGCTAGCGGCTACAATGAGCAGTTCTTC	CASSLGGASGYNEQFF
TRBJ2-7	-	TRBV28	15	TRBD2	TGTGCCAGCAGATCTACTAGCGGGCGCCTCTACGAGCAGTACTTC	CASRSTSGRLYEQYF
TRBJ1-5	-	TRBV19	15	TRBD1	TGTGCCACGAAAAGGACAGGAGATAGCAATCAGCCCCAGCATTTT	CATKRTGDSNQPQHF
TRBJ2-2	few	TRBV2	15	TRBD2	TGTGCCAGCACCGGGGTGGCGGGAGATGCCGGGGAGCTGTTTTTT	CASTGVAGDAGELFF
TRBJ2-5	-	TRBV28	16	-	TGTGCCAGCAGTTTAGCCCCTCTGGTAGCGCAAGAGACCCAGTACTTC	CASSLAPLVAQETQYF
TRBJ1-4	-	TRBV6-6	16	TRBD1	TGTGCCAGCAGTGCAACGCCGGGACAGGGGAGGGAAAAACTGTTTTTT	CASSATPGQGREKLFF
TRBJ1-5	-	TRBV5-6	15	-	TGTGCCAGCAGCTCGTGGGGGGGTGGCAATCAGCCCCAGCATTTT	CASSSWGGGNQPQHF
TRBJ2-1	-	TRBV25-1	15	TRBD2	TGTGCCAGCACCTCATGGGGGGAGGGTCACAATGAGCAGTTCTTC	CASTSWGEGHNEQFF
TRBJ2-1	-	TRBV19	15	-	TGTGCCAGTAGTATGAAACGAACATTTGGGGGTGAGCAGTTCTTC	CASSMKRTFGGEQFF
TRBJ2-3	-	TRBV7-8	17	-	TGTGCCAGCAGCTTAATTCGAAGCTTCTACAGTACAGATACGCAGTATTTT	CASSLIRSFYSTDTQYF
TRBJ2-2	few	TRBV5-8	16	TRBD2	TGTGCCAGCAGCTTGTTTGAGGGAGGGTTCTCCGGGGAGCTGTTTTTT	CASSLFEGGFSGELFF
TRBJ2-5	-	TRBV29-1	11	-	TGCAGCGTTATTGATGGAGAGACCCAGTACTTC	CSVIDGETQYF
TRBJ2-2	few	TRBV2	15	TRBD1	TGTGCCAGCAGAGCCGGGACAGACAACACCGGGGAGCTGTTTTTT	CASRAGTDNTGELFF